In its sample, the clone carrying this T cell receptor beta chain was seen a few times. The data derive from a study of identical twins. TCRdb re-analysed the 5' RACE reads in MiXCR, keeping a single row per CDR3 protein. Of about 240,000 distinct CDR3 sequences in the sample, approximately 12% are singletons; the top ten hold 4%. The CDR3 has 14 amino acids. J was trimmed by 7 bases and V by 3 bases; bases with no gene match: 8. The germline gives CDR1 SGHAT, CDR2 FQNNGV. These records were also assigned to another study, of yellow fever vaccine responses in identical twins.

Sequencing input: memory (CD45RO+) T cells sorted from blood. The chain joins TRBV11-2 to TRBJ1-2; 7 bases map to TRBD1. The source of this sequence is a woman between 18 and 30 years old in good health. Written as DNA, the CDR3 is TGTGCCAGCAGCTTGACACAGGGGTCGGCTGGCTACACCTTC. The encoded protein is CASSLTQGSAGYTF.